Detailed here is one T cell receptor beta chain. This record belongs to a study of CD8 T cells in Susac syndrome. When the RNA was reverse transcribed, random hexamers were used with an input of roughly 0.45 to 1 ug. Across 54 Vbeta and 13 Jbeta, TCR beta CDR3 was amplified with immunoSEQ multiplex PCR. MiXCR was run by TCRdb on the immunoSEQ multiplex PCR reads, yielding one entry per CDR3 protein. Here the sample spans about 200,000 distinct CDR3 sequences, roughly 90% being singletons. The CDR3 totals 15 residues. Germline CDR1 reads MNHEY; CDR2 reads SVGAGI. V was cut by 6 bases and J by 6 bases, with 17 bases left in between. The authors negatively isolated CD8+ and CD4+ T cells and FACS-enriched TEMRA cells.

This receptor was identified in a human donor with Susac syndrome. Sequenced material: CD4+ T cells from PBMCs. The chain employs TRBV6-5 and TRBJ2-2; a possible D gene is TRBD2 (6 bases). The CDR3 DNA reads as TGTGCCAGCAGCCGAAGGCCCAGGGAGGCCGGGGAGCTGTTTTTT. Its translation is CASSRRPREAGELFF.